Listed below are T cell receptor beta chains from one sample, sequenced in a study of blood T cell repertoires in COVID-19. Measured with immunoSEQ multiplex PCR; TCRdb has only the in-frame clones, and not every one. The sample includes a few hundred thousand clones, roughly 90% of them seen just once. Sequencing was performed on peripheral blood. The receptors originated from a man aged 60 to 69 who had recovered from COVID-19. The CDR3 runs from the conserved cysteine through the conserved F or W. D genes are given only for firm matches. Clone size is given for some rows only: seen once, a few or many times, or a class if the clone is expanded.

DNA: TGTGCCACCACAGGGTTCTATGGCTACACCTTC; CDR3: CATTGFYGYTF; V: TRBV6-5; D: -; J: TRBJ1-2; size: -
DNA: TGTGCCAGCAGCTTGACAGGGAATGAGCAGTTCTTC; CDR3: CASSLTGNEQFF; V: TRBV11-2; D: TRBD1; J: TRBJ2-1; size: -
DNA: TGTGCCAGCAGCTTAGAGGGGGATCAGCCCCAGCATTTT; CDR3: CASSLEGDQPQHF; V: TRBV7-2; D: -; J: TRBJ1-5; size: -
DNA: TGCAGCGCCCGATTCGGGAGGGGGCTGCTTGGGACCCTCCACTTT; CDR3: CSARFGRGLLGTLHF; V: TRBV29-1; D: TRBD1; J: TRBJ1-6; size: -
DNA: TGCGCCAGCAGTAAGGACAGGGCCAACTATGGCTACACCTTC; CDR3: CASSKDRANYGYTF; V: TRBV5-1; D: TRBD1; J: TRBJ1-2; size: once
DNA: TGTGCCAGTAGAAGGCGACGGGGAAACACTGAAGCTTTCTTT; CDR3: CASRRRRGNTEAFF; V: TRBV6-5; D: -; J: TRBJ1-1; size: few
DNA: TGTGCCAGCAGTTCGGGGAGCTTCAATCAGCCCCAGCATTTT; CDR3: CASSSGSFNQPQHF; V: TRBV6-5; D: -; J: TRBJ1-5; size: few
DNA: TGCGCCAGCAGTGAGTCCACCTACGAGCAGTACTTC; CDR3: CASSESTYEQYF; V: TRBV10-1; D: -; J: TRBJ2-7; size: -
DNA: TGTGCCAGCAGCCCAGCGGGGTACCAAGAGACCCAGTACTTC; CDR3: CASSPAGYQETQYF; V: TRBV3-1/TRBV3-2; D: TRBD2; J: TRBJ2-5; size: -
DNA: TGTGCCAGCAGCACTAGACTGGGCCGGACCACTGAAGCTTTCTTT; CDR3: CASSTRLGRTTEAFF; V: TRBV11-1; D: -; J: TRBJ1-1; size: -
DNA: TGTGCCAGCAGTTTATCCAGGACTATGGAGTGGACTGACACTGAAGCTTTCTTT; CDR3: CASSLSRTMEWTDTEAFF; V: TRBV27; D: -; J: TRBJ1-1; size: -
DNA: TGTGCCAGCAGCTTCGGGGGGCTCCAAGAGACCCAGTACTTC; CDR3: CASSFGGLQETQYF; V: TRBV11-2; D: -; J: TRBJ2-5; size: -
DNA: TGTGCCAGCAGCCAAGACACAAACAATGAGCAGTTCTTC; CDR3: CASSQDTNNEQFF; V: TRBV4-2; D: -; J: TRBJ2-1; size: -
DNA: TGTGCCAGCAGGGAGGGACAGTTAGCTAACTATGGCTACACCTTC; CDR3: CASREGQLANYGYTF; V: TRBV6-5; D: TRBD1; J: TRBJ1-2; size: -
DNA: TGTGCCAGTAGTATCCTTAACTATGGCTACACCTTC; CDR3: CASSILNYGYTF; V: TRBV19; D: -; J: TRBJ1-2; size: -
DNA: TGTGCCAGCAGCCGTTGGACGGGACACCCGAGCTCCTACAATGAGCAGTTCTTC; CDR3: CASSRWTGHPSSYNEQFF; V: TRBV11-2; D: -; J: TRBJ2-1; size: -
DNA: TGTGCCACCAGCAGGACTCCGCAGGCGGAGCGGGGGGGTGAGGATACGCAGTATTTT; CDR3: CATSRTPQAERGGEDTQYF; V: TRBV15; D: TRBD2; J: TRBJ2-3; size: -
DNA: TGTGCCAGCAGCTCGGAAGTCGGGACTAGCGGGGCGTACTTC; CDR3: CASSSEVGTSGAYF; V: TRBV5-4; D: TRBD2; J: TRBJ2-5; size: -
DNA: TGTGCCAGCAGCCTGGGACAGGGGGCTAATATTAACATTCAGTACTTC; CDR3: CASSLGQGANINIQYF; V: TRBV5-8; D: TRBD1; J: TRBJ2-4; size: -
DNA: TGTGCCAGCAGCTTAGCGCTGGCAGTGGGGAGCTCCTATAATTCACCCCTCCACTTT; CDR3: CASSLALAVGSSYNSPLHF; V: TRBV7-2; D: -; J: TRBJ1-6; size: -
DNA: TGTGCCACTCAGGGGAATACTAATGAAAAACTGTTTTTT; CDR3: CATQGNTNEKLFF; V: TRBV24-1; D: -; J: TRBJ1-4; size: -
DNA: TGTGCCAGCAGACCTTCACTAGCGTCAATGGGGGAGACCCAGTACTTC; CDR3: CASRPSLASMGETQYF; V: TRBV3-1/TRBV3-2; D: TRBD2; J: TRBJ2-5; size: -
DNA: TGTGCCAGCAGGCAGCAGGGGGATAATTCACCCCTCCACTTT; CDR3: CASRQQGDNSPLHF; V: TRBV6-6; D: TRBD1; J: TRBJ1-6; size: -
DNA: TGTGCCAGCACCACTGGGAGGGCCAGGCTAACAGATACGCAGTATTTT; CDR3: CASTTGRARLTDTQYF; V: TRBV5-8; D: TRBD2; J: TRBJ2-3; size: -
DNA: TGTGCCAGCACCAGACTAGGGGCCGGCACTGAAGCTTTCTTT; CDR3: CASTRLGAGTEAFF; V: TRBV7-9; D: -; J: TRBJ1-1; size: -